The 21 T cell receptor beta chains below all came from one sample that was sequenced in a study of control samples from healthy donors and cancer patients. Data came from immunoSEQ multiplex PCR; TCRdb stores just in-frame clones and leaves some out. In the table there are 90,000 to 100,000 clones, approximately 90% of which are singletons. The sequencing input was blood. Every receptor here comes from a woman aged 18-35 years in good health.

The V call is TRBV25-1, the J call TRBJ1-4, with 7 bases matching TRBD1. CDR3 length equals 16 residues. Germline CDR1 is MGHDK and CDR2 is SYGVNS. Trimming cost V 3 bases and J 6 bases; bases outside gene matches: 10. The CDR3 region has the DNA TGTGCCAGCAGTGACCTAAAGAGGGGGCAGGATGAAAAACTGTTTTTT. Translating gives CASSDLKRGQDEKLFF.

The J gene is TRBJ2-7, the V gene TRBV7-9; possibly TRBD2 for D (6 bases). V was clipped by 5 bases and J by 2 bases, with 19 bases between them. The length of the CDR3 is 16 residues. Germline CDR1 is SEHNR and CDR2 is FQNEAQ (reference sequence). The CDR3: CASSPTGLPRTYEQYF. In DNA form, the CDR3 reads TGTGCCAGCAGCCCTACCGGACTACCAAGAACCTACGAGCAGTACTTC.

The V call is TRBV11-2, the J call TRBJ2-3, with 10 bases fitting TRBD2. The junction had 14 bases not matched to a gene; V was cut back by 5 bases and J by 0 bases. In germline, CDR1 is SGHAT, CDR2 FQNNGV. The CDR3 length is 19 residues. The CDR3 DNA reads as TGTGCCAGCAGCCCCTCTCCGGGGTCGACTAGCGGGAGCACAGATACGCAGTATTTT. This codes for CASSPSPGSTSGSTDTQYF.

This chain joins TRBV5-1 and TRBJ1-1; D is unclear. The CDR3 contains 14 residues. CDR1 is SGHRS, CDR2 YFSETQ, per germline. V shed 5 bases and J shed 1 base, with 12 bases lying between them. The CDR3 is CASRRDKGNTEAFF. CDR3 coding DNA: TGCGCCAGCAGAAGAGATAAGGGGAACACTGAAGCTTTCTTT.

CDR3 protein: CSVEGWSGALPQHF. As DNA, the CDR3 is TGCAGCGTTGAAGGCTGGTCCGGGGCCCTGCCCCAGCATTTT. The J gene is TRBJ1-5, the V gene TRBV29-1; D might be TRBD1 (5 bases). CDR3 length: 14 amino acids. Deletions cut 1 base from V and 9 bases from J, with 16 bases between. Germline loops: CDR1 SQVTM, CDR2 ANQGSEA.

The chain employs TRBV2 and TRBJ1-2; 9 positions match TRBD1. Germline V lookup: CDR1 SNHLY, CDR2 FYNNEI. Trimming cost V 6 bases and J 7 bases; bases outside gene matches: 9. The CDR3 spans 14 residues. DNA for the CDR3: TGTGCCAGCAGCGGCGGGACAGGGAGAAGTGGCTACACCTTC. This translates into CASSGGTGRSGYTF.

The chain has TRBV5-6 and TRBJ1-2; weak D call: TRBD1 (6 bases). V lost 1 base to trimming and J lost 8 bases, with 9 bases between them. CDR3 length: 12 residues. The germline V gene has CDR1 SGHDT and CDR2 YYEEEE. CDR3 DNA: TGTGCCAGCAGCTTGAGAGGGGGAGGCTACACCTTC. This gives the protein CASSLRGGGYTF.

The chain links TRBV2 to TRBJ1-2; D is unresolved. Trimming removed 4 bases from V and 0 bases from J, with 12 bases in between. The CDR3 totals 15 residues. Germline loops: CDR1 SNHLY, CDR2 FYNNEI. The CDR3 sequence: CASSVEGRTNYGYTF. CDR3 DNA: TGTGCCAGCAGTGTAGAAGGCAGAACTAACTATGGCTACACCTTC.

The chain combines TRBV7-9 with TRBJ1-5, with D possibly TRBD1 on 6 matching bases. V was pared by 5 bases and J by 4 bases, with 21 bases between. Germline V gene data show CDR1 as SEHNR and CDR2 as FQNEAQ (reference sequence). This CDR3 region has 17 residues. CDR3 in DNA: TGTGCCAGCAGCCAAAAGGGGGGGGCAGGGAGTAATCAGCCCCAGCATTTT. Its translation: CASSQKGGAGSNQPQHF.

J is TRBJ2-2 and V is TRBV4-1, with 10 nucleotides matching TRBD1. V trimming: 5 bases; J trimming: 4 bases; junction bases outside the gene matches: 4. The CDR3 loop spans 15 amino acids. Germline CDR1 is MGHRA and CDR2 is YSYEKL. The CDR3 nucleotides are TGCGCCAGCAGCAGGGGACAGGGGATCACCGGGGAGCTGTTTTTT. This encodes CASSRGQGITGELFF.

The gene calls are TRBV5-1 and TRBJ2-2; 13 bases align to TRBD2. Germline lookup yields CDR1 SGHRS and CDR2 YFSETQ. Unmatched junction bases numbered 17, after V lost 4 bases and J lost 5 bases. CDR3 size: 20 residues. The CDR3 protein is CASSASTSGGPNGPTGELFF. The CDR3, as DNA: TGCGCCAGCAGCGCCTCGACTAGCGGGGGGCCTAACGGCCCTACCGGGGAGCTGTTTTTT.

This clone has more than one count but fewer than ten. The chain carries TRBV2 and TRBJ1-5, with a possible D match to TRBD1 (5 bases). Germline CDR1 is SNHLY and CDR2 is FYNNEI. CDR3 length equals 15 residues. V was shortened by 3 bases and J by 0 bases, with 9 bases between the two germline ends. CDR3 residues: CASSEDIYSNQPQHF. In DNA, the CDR3 is TGTGCCAGCAGTGAGGACATATATAGCAATCAGCCCCAGCATTTT.

V and J are TRBV11-2 and TRBJ2-7; TRBD1 agrees at 9 bases. Trimming removed 0 bases from V and 4 bases from J; junction bases left unmatched: 4. The CDR3 has 15 amino acids. The germline gives CDR1 SGHAT, CDR2 FQNNGV. CDR3 region: CASSLEGTGMYEQYF. The CDR3 DNA sequence: TGTGCCAGCAGCTTAGAAGGGACAGGGATGTACGAGCAGTACTTC. Variable domain in full (rest from reference TRBV11-2 and TRBJ2-7): EAGVAQSPRYKIIEKRQSVAFWCNPISGHATLYWYQQILGQGPKLLIQFQNNGVVDDSQLPKDRFSAERLKGVDSTLKIQPAKLEDSAVYLCASSLEGTGMYEQYFGPGTRLTVT.

J is TRBJ2-7 and V is TRBV2; 8 bases align to TRBD2. The V segment lost 6 bases and the J segment 5 bases; nucleotides outside the gene matches: 9. Germline assignment: CDR1 SNHLY and CDR2 FYNNEI. The CDR3 length is 14 residues. The CDR3 sequence: CASRERTSWDEQYF. As DNA, the CDR3 is TGTGCCAGCAGGGAGCGGACTAGCTGGGACGAGCAGTACTTC.

The CDR3 sequence is CASSLTGTEAFF. DNA for the CDR3: TGTGCCAGCAGCCTGACAGGGACTGAAGCTTTCTTT. The J gene is TRBJ1-1, the V gene TRBV5-8; TRBD1 matches at 7 bases. The V gene end was trimmed by 4 bases and the J gene end by 5 bases; junction bases not matched to a gene: 2. Germline V lookup: CDR1 SGHTS, CDR2 YDEGEE. The length of the CDR3 is 12 residues.

The chain carries TRBV10-3 and TRBJ2-7; 9 bases fit TRBD1. Germline CDR1 reads ENHRY; CDR2 reads SYGVKD. V lost 4 bases and J lost 6; bases outside the gene matches: 31. The CDR3 covers 22 residues. The chain's CDR3 is CAISVATYCPGGQGPLWGEQYF. CDR3 nucleotide sequence: TGTGCCATCAGTGTGGCGACCTATTGTCCTGGGGGACAGGGACCCCTCTGGGGCGAGCAGTACTTC.

The rearrangement joins TRBV5-4 to TRBJ1-4; 9 nucleotides align to TRBD1. J gave up 3 bases and V 2 bases, and 5 bases lay outside the gene matches. The CDR3 has 16 amino acids. CDR1 and CDR2 from the germline V gene are SGHNT and YYREEE (reference sequence). The CDR3 coding sequence is TGTGCCAGCAGCTTAGGACAGGGGTTGGCTAATGAAAAACTGTTTTTT. Its protein is CASSLGQGLANEKLFF.

This clone was counted a few times. The chain joins TRBV6-1 to TRBJ1-2; D might be TRBD1 (6 bases). Between the trimmed V and J ends, which lost 1 base and 4 bases, there was a span of 16 bases. In germline, CDR1 is MNHNS, CDR2 SASEGT. The CDR3 is 16 amino acids. The CDR3 loop is CASSEGPRTASYGYTF. CDR3 bases: TGTGCCAGCAGTGAAGGACCCAGGACAGCCTCCTATGGCTACACCTTC.

This chain connects TRBV5-5 to TRBJ1-1, with D possibly being TRBD1 (5 bases). Trimming stripped 4 bases from V and 4 bases from J, with 11 bases between. The germline V gene encodes CDR1 SGHKS and CDR2 YYEKEE (reference sequence). This CDR3 region has 13 residues. CDR3 region: CASSGLGVTEAFF. The CDR3 coding sequence is TGTGCCAGCAGCGGGTTGGGGGTCACTGAAGCTTTCTTT.

The gene calls are TRBV7-9 and TRBJ2-7; D is perhaps TRBD1 or TRBD2 (6 bases each). V was trimmed by 1 base and J by 3 bases, leaving 10 bases between them. The CDR3 contains 14 residues. Looked up from germline, CDR1 is SEHNR and CDR2 is FQNEAQ (reference sequence). CDR3: CASSLVRGHYEQYF. The DNA of the CDR3 is TGTGCCAGCAGCTTAGTACGGGGGCACTACGAGCAGTACTTC.

The chain couples TRBV4-2 to TRBJ1-5, with 7 bases identical to TRBD1. After removal of 3 bases from V and 5 bases from J, the junction contained 10 bases not matched to a gene. Looked up from germline, CDR1 is LGHNA and CDR2 is YNFKEQ. The length of the CDR3 is 16 residues. CDR3: CASSHLHRGPDQPQHF. CDR3 DNA: TGTGCCAGCAGCCATCTTCACAGGGGACCCGATCAGCCCCAGCATTTT.